This T cell receptor beta chain was obtained from a study of control samples from healthy donors and cancer patients. The germline CDR1 and CDR2 sequences are MGHRA and YSYEKL. This CDR3 region has 15 residues. Trimming took off 1 base at V and 1 base at J, with 8 bases between the two ends. Libraries were prepared by immunoSEQ multiplex PCR; TCRdb keeps only in-frame clonotypes and omits some of them. The data show some 130,000 clones, with 92% seen just once and 5.5% to 7% held by the top ten. The chain recombines TRBV4-1 with TRBJ2-1, with D perhaps TRBD2 (5 bases). The sample comprised blood. The receptor was isolated from a man younger than 35 in good health. The CDR3 region is CASSQARGSYNEQFF. The DNA for the CDR3 is TGCGCCAGCAGCCAAGCTCGCGGGTCCTACAATGAGCAGTTCTTC.